These 8 T cell receptor beta chains share one sample of origin, sequenced in a study of shared clonotypes between healthy human individuals. Repertoires were generated with immunoSEQ multiplex PCR, while TCRdb's copy carries only in-frame clones and drops some. The data contain about 590,000 clones, about 95% of them singletons. Naivety among CD8 cells was defined by CD45RO negativity and positive CCR7 selection, thereby excluding terminally differentiated effector memory CD45RA+ cells. The specimen was naive CD8+ T cells sorted from blood. These receptor sequences come from a woman aged 25-40 years in good health.

V gene TRBV7-8 combines with J gene TRBJ1-1, with 7 bases fitting TRBD1. The CDR3 spans 13 residues. From germline, CDR1 is SGHVS and CDR2 FQNEAQ. Trimming took 8 bases from V and 1 from J; bases not matched to a gene: 4. CDR3: CASRQGTNTEAFF. The CDR3 region has the DNA TGTGCCAGCCGACAGGGAACGAACACTGAAGCTTTCTTT.

The chain carries TRBV6-6 and TRBJ1-2; 7 bases line up with TRBD1. CDR3 length: 15 amino acids. The V segment lost 6 bases and the J segment 1 base; nucleotides outside the gene matches: 8. Germline loops: CDR1 MNHNY, CDR2 SVGAGI (reference sequence). The CDR3 sequence: CASRAEQGFNYGYTF. CDR3 coding DNA: TGTGCCAGCAGAGCCGAACAGGGGTTTAACTATGGCTACACCTTC.

The V gene is TRBV29-1, the J gene TRBJ2-2, with D possibly matching TRBD1 (6 bases). The V and J ends lost 6 bases and 3 bases respectively, with 11 bases between them. This CDR3 spans 13 amino acids. CDR1 and CDR2 (germline): SQVTM, ANQGSEA. The CDR3 DNA is TGCAGCGTACCACAGGGTTACACCGGGGAGCTGTTTTTT. Its protein is CSVPQGYTGELFF.

In its sample, this clone was seen once. The V gene is TRBV9, the J gene TRBJ2-3, with D perhaps matching TRBD1 (6 bases). CDR3 length: 14 residues. The germline V gene has CDR1 SGDLS and CDR2 YYNGEE. V gave up 6 bases and J gave up 4 bases, with 15 bases separating them. The CDR3 region is CASTPSGGADTQYF. CDR3 coding DNA: TGTGCCAGCACCCCTAGTGGGGGCGCAGATACGCAGTATTTT.

This chain links TRBV28 with TRBJ2-5; TRBD2 matches 7 bases. TRBJ2-7 explains the end of the DNA better; the J call may be wrong. CDR3 length: 19 residues. Germline assignment: CDR1 MDHEN and CDR2 SYDVKM. DNA of the CDR3: TGTGCCAGCAGTCCCCTGGGGGGGGAGACAGTCAGAATGGGCTACGAGCAGTACTTC. Residues: CASSPLGGETVRMGYEQYF.

This clone has only one observation. The rearrangement joins TRBV27 to TRBJ2-7; possible D gene TRBD2, 6 bases. The CDR3 sequence is 16 residues long. Trimming pared 6 bases from V and 3 bases from J, leaving 21 bases between. Germline V gene sequence: CDR1 MNHEY, CDR2 SMNVEV (reference sequence). CDR3 sequence (DNA): TGTGCCAGCAGGCCCCCCCCTGGGACTGCCATCTACGAGCAGTACTTC. It yields the protein CASRPPPGTAIYEQYF.

V and J are TRBV30 and TRBJ2-1, with D tentatively TRBD2 (5 bases). CDR3 size: 12 residues. V gave up 0 bases and J gave up 10 bases, with 10 bases separating them. CDR1 is GTSNPN and CDR2 is SVGIG in the germline V gene (reference sequence). The CDR3 DNA follows: TGTGCCTGGAGTGTACGTCGGGGAGAGCAGTTCTTC. The encoded protein is CAWSVRRGEQFF.

The table lists this clone with a count of one. The genes are TRBV5-1 and TRBJ2-1, with D perhaps given as TRBD1 or TRBD2 (6 bases each). V lost 4 bases and J lost 5, with 16 bases in between. The length of the CDR3 is 15 residues. The germline CDR1 and CDR2 sequences are SGHRS and YFSETQ. This chain's CDR3 is CASSRRGANHNEQFF. The CDR3 region has the DNA TGCGCCAGCAGCAGGAGGGGGGCCAACCACAATGAGCAGTTCTTC.